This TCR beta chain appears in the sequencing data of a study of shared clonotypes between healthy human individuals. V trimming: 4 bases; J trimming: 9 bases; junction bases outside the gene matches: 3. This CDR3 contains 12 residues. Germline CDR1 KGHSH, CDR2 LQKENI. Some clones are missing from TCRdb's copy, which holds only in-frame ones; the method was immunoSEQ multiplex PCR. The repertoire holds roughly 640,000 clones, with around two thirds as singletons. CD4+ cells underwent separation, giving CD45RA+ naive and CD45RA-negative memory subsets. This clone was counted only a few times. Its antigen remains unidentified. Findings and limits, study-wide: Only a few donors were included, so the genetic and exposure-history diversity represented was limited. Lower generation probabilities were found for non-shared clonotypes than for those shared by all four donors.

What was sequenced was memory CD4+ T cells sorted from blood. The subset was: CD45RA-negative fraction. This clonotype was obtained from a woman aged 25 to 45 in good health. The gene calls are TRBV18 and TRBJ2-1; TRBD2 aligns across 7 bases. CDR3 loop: CASSRSSGEQFF. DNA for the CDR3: TGTGCCAGCTCACGCTCTAGCGGTGAGCAGTTCTTC.